The sequence of this T cell receptor (beta chain) was determined in a study of CD4 T cell repertoires in COVID-19. Study in general: CFSE-low cells expanded roughly ten days with IL-2, then restimulated with other coronavirus spikes.

CDR1 and CDR2 (germline): SGHDT, YYEEEE. Trimming left V 1 base short and J 1 base short, with 5 bases between. The CDR3 is 13 residues long. Data came from immunoSEQ multiplex PCR; TCRdb stores just in-frame clones and leaves some out. The data show about 75,000 clones, with about four fifths seen just once and around 0.58% held by the top ten. Mild-to-severe COVID-19 survivors were the donors. The V call is TRBV5-6, the J call TRBJ1-1; the D is unclear. The clonotype was recovered from a human donor who had COVID-19. This sample comprised CD4+ T cells from peripheral blood, obtained after recovery from COVID-19. CDR3 residues: CASSLSWNTEAFF. The CDR3 DNA follows: TGTGCCAGCAGCTTGAGCTGGAACACTGAAGCTTTCTTT.